This section outlines one TCR beta chain sequence together with its context. Its specificity is unknown. People whose metastatic non-small-cell lung cancer was chemo-refractory got focal radiation along with CTLA-4 blockade by ipilimumab. The data originate from a study of radiotherapy plus CTLA-4 blockade in lung cancer. Overall study context: Among enrolled patients, over 15% responded and about 30% achieved disease control.

Assay used: immunoSEQ multiplex PCR; TCRdb lists only in-frame clones, some missing. This sample has about 88,000 clones, with approximately 79% found just once. This CDR3 spans 12 amino acids. In germline, CDR1 is MDHEN, CDR2 SYDVKM. Losses at the gene ends were 11 bases for V and 5 bases for J; bases not matched to a gene: 7. General study results and limits: Among blood TCR repertoires after radiotherapy plus ipilimumab, tumor-derived clones expanded. With interferon-beta, early dynamics of blood T cell clones were reported to best predict response.

This chain links TRBV28 with TRBJ1-2, with 8 nucleotides matching TRBD1. The sequencing used peripheral blood, collected from a patient treated with radiotherapy plus ipilimumab. The receptor was isolated from a human donor with non-small cell lung cancer that progressed on radiotherapy plus ipilimumab. The CDR3 nucleotides are TGTGCCGGGGGACAGGCCTTTTATGGCTACACCTTC. Encoded protein: CAGGQAFYGYTF.